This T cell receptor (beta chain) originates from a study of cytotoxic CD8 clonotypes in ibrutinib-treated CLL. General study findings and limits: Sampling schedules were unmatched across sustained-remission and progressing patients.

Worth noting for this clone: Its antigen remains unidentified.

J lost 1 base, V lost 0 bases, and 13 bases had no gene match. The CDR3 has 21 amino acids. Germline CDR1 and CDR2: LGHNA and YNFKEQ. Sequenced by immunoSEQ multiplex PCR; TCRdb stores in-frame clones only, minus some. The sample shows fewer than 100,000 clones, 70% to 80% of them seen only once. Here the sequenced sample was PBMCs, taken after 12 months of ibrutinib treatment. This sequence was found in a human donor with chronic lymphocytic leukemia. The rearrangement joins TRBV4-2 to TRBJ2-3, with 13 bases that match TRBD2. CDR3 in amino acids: CASSQEAQLAGGPFCTDTQYF. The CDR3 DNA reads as TGTGCCAGCAGCCAAGAGGCCCAACTAGCGGGAGGGCCATTTTGCACAGATACGCAGTATTTT.